This T cell receptor beta chain was retrieved from a study of early T cells in non-severe SARS-CoV-2 infection (dated by TCRdb to the early 2020s). Background for the entire study: Because TCR sequencing was done on bulk RNA from unsorted whole blood, the alpha and beta chains could not be paired. The study at large found these results: VDJdb matching was skewed toward anti-spike CD8 responses and likely underestimated virus-specific expansions by missing private and CD4 specificities.

Set within a cohort of healthcare workers in London, UK, this nested case-control study involved weekly PCR testing of nasopharyngeal swabs along with blood sampling. Between 23 and 31 March 2020, the week of the UK lockdown, healthcare workers were enrolled and then followed up weekly for as long as 16 weeks. Turning to this clonotype: The antigen it recognizes is unknown. Base qualities were left out, and no much larger clone turns up one base away.

The receptor library was made with 5' RACE. Sequencing relied on a NextSeq 500. In the TCR library protocol, unique molecular identifiers were attached to individual cDNA molecules to correct for PCR bias and sequencing error. Sequencing covered both TCR alpha and beta chains, and within each sample the abundances of alpha and beta sequences were tightly co-correlated. The paper's data handling went like this. Decombinator V4 was used to annotate the V gene, J gene and CDR3 of the TCR sequences. Expanded TCRs were defined as changing significantly between any two time points under a Poisson model with p below 0.0001. TCR abundances were normalised to the total number of TCRs sequenced per sample and expressed as counts per million. TRAV1-2 paired with TRAJ12, TRAJ20 or TRAJ33 defined MAIT TCRs, while TRAV10 paired with TRAJ18 defined iNKT TCRs. A search of VDJdb, accessed on 1 November 2021, was run for TCRs annotated to CMV, EBV and SARS-CoV-2, with TCRs annotated for multiple antigens excluded. TCRdb itself trimmed the public reads at Q25 with fastp, ran MiXCR and retained productive beta chains. Each record represents a unique CDR3 protein, reported with the most common genes and DNA among its rows. The V and J calls come from TCRdb's annotation, not from the publication. The sample records some 64,000 distinct CDR3 sequences, around 14% of which are singletons. The ten largest make up about 8.5% of the sample.

From cysteine to phenylalanine, the CDR3 is 13 amino acids long. This entry keeps only the CDR3 DNA: 39 bases, framed from base 1. CDR1 SQVTM and CDR2 ANQGSEA were looked up in the germline V gene. Trimming leaves V shorter by 6 bases and J shorter by 4 bases, with the junction holding 9 bases beyond the gene matches. The material sequenced was whole blood. The chain is encoded by TRBV29-1 joined to TRBJ2-7; the central 7 bases match TRBD1. The clonotype comes from an adult who was a healthcare worker with PCR-confirmed SARS-CoV-2 infection or an uninfected control (not recorded which). The DNA sequence is given as TGCAGCGTCGGAACAGGGGAGAGATACGAGCAGTACTTC. This gives the protein CSVGTGERYEQYF.